This T cell receptor beta chain was captured in a study of patients and donors after allogeneic stem cell transplantation. TCRdb fed the RT-PCR reads into MiXCR, producing one record per CDR3 protein. The top ten hold just under 35% of the sample, which has tens of thousands of distinct CDR3 sequences, over 6.5% seen once. This clonotype was picked up a small number of times. In germline, CDR1 is SGHTS, CDR2 YDEGEE. CDR3 size: 18 residues. Trimming removed 3 bases from V and 1 base from J, with 23 bases in between. This clonotype was obtained from a human donor who was either an allogeneic HSCT recipient or a stem cell or donor lymphocyte infusion donor (not recorded which). It is not recorded whose cells these are; they may come from a transplant donor. The chain is built from TRBV5-8 and TRBJ2-7; D call uncertain. Sequenced material: blood, either unsorted or a sorted T cell fraction (not recorded which). The CDR3 reads CASSSRIGSGSRSYEQYF. The CDR3 nucleotides read TGTGCCAGCAGCTCCCGGATAGGGTCGGGTAGTAGGTCCTACGAGCAGTACTTC.